This TCR beta chain was sequenced for a study of T-cell reconstitution after alpha-beta-depleted transplantation in children listed by TCRdb under 2016. Describing the broader study: The study quantitatively tracked T-cell immune reconstitution after TCRalphabeta/CD19-depleted allogeneic hematopoietic cell transplantation in children using TCR repertoire profiling. Study-wide conclusions, independent of this receptor: In some patients, the high TCRbeta diversity seen at day 60 was put down to recipient T cells and intrathymic progenitors that had survived conditioning. Hyperexpanded clone frequencies declined over subsequent months; after one year, T-cell counts and TCRbeta diversity were mostly attributed to newly produced T cells. About two months after transplant, the apparently early recovery of alphabetaT-cell counts reportedly depended on just several hundred clones that had expanded rapidly and came from non-depleted graft cells.

Library creation used PCR. The instrument given in TCRdb is Illumina HiSeq 2500. Molecular barcoding was employed in the preparation of TCR libraries, with unique molecular identifiers being used to normalize TCRbeta repertoire quantification. TCRdb redid the processing of the public reads, applying fastp at Q25 and MiXCR, and retained in-frame beta chains. When rows share a CDR3 protein, they turn into one entry using the most common DNA and genes. For this sample there are fewer than 450,000 distinct CDR3 sequences; roughly 16% appear just once. About 41% of the sample rests with the top ten. The label giving this sample's treatment or condition can be read as: allogeneic hematopoietic cell transplantation with graft depleted of TCRalphabeta T cells and CD19 B cells. Transplant recipients were children who received TCRalphabeta/CD19-depleted allogeneic hematopoietic cell grafts. Taken from the germline V gene, the CDR1 and CDR2 loops are SGHVS and FQNEAQ. Deletion took 4 bases off V and 0 bases off J, with a span of 10 bases between the germline ends. The CDR3 contains 14 residues, cysteine and phenylalanine counted. Of all the DNA, just the CDR3 is kept, 42 bases in frame from base 1.

The sample holds many counts of this clonotype. Its target antigen remains unknown. Base-call qualities are not available, and no considerably larger clone is one nucleotide away. Recombination joined TRBV7-8 with TRBJ2-7; no D gene can be assigned with confidence. This TCR was recovered from a male patient between 2 and 9 years old who had a stem cell transplant for acute lymphoblastic leukemia, so the T cells may come from the graft donor. Here the sequenced sample was PBMCs, mostly from graft donor cells, taken 360 days after TCRalphabeta/CD19-depleted stem cell transplant. For the CDR3, the sequence is CASSWGISSYEQYF. The DNA is as follows: TGTGCCAGCAGCTGGGGTATCTCCTCCTACGAGCAGTACTTC. Outside the CDR3, residues come from the reference TRBV7-8 and TRBJ2-7 proteins, so the full variable domain is: GAGVSQSPRYKVAKRGQDVALRCDPISGHVSLFWYQQALGQGPEFLTYFQNEAQLDKSGLPSDRFFAERPEGSVSTLKIQRTQQEDSAVYLCASSWGISSYEQYFGPGTRLTVT.